This TCR beta chain derives from a study of T-cell memory formation after mild COVID-19. Whole-study results and caveats: Clones contracting across day 15 to 85 had a balanced CD4/CD8 profile; later expanding clones leaned CD4+. Largely, contracting CD4+ clones fell within CM and EM, and contracting CD8+ clones within EMRA.

The CDR3 has 16 amino acids. V was pared by 5 bases and J by 0 bases, with 9 bases of the junction left unmatched. CDR1 and CDR2 (germline): SGHTA, FQGNSA. This clonotype occurred a few times. Antigen unknown. TCRdb re-analysed the 5' RACE reads in MiXCR, keeping a single row per CDR3 protein. The repertoire has some 490,000 distinct CDR3 sequences, around a sixth of them found once; the top ten carry 9% to 15%. This chain links TRBV7-2 with TRBJ2-7; TRBD1 matches at 8 bases. Material: PBMCs or a T cell subset sorted from them (not recorded which). The source of this sequence is an adult woman who had mild COVID-19 (a few samples of this study predate the infection). Cell type and time point are not known. The CDR3 DNA sequence: TGTGCCAGCAGCCCACTCCTAACAGGGGGCTCCTACGAGCAGTACTTC. As protein: CASSPLLTGGSYEQYF.